This paragraph reports one TCR beta chain. The CDR3 contains 14 residues. From germline, CDR1 is SGDLS and CDR2 YYNGEE. V was clipped by 6 bases and J by 3 bases; unmatched bases: 8. This record belongs to a study of T cell changes during pregnancy in multiple sclerosis. Some clones are missing from TCRdb's copy, which holds only in-frame ones; the method was immunoSEQ multiplex PCR. The table shows roughly 93,000 clones, with about 92% occurring only once. The chain has TRBV9 and TRBJ2-7; 8 nucleotides agree with TRBD1. The starting material was peripheral blood, obtained after pregnancy. This sequence was found in a female donor with multiple sclerosis, enrolled in a pregnancy study. The CDR3 sequence is CASTRTGNDYEQYF. In DNA, the CDR3 is TGTGCCAGCACCAGGACAGGGAACGACTACGAGCAGTACTTC.